What follows describes a single TCR beta chain. No antigen is known for it. Base quality data are lacking; no much larger clone is found one base away. The data belong to a study of T cells in Graves' hyperthyroidism and ophthalmopathy (dated by TCRdb to the late 2010s). Regarding the complete study: Peripheral blood was sampled at the time of initial diagnosis, prior to any treatment. The 100 or so discovery patients were divided at random into training and test sets in a 7:3 ratio. To identify distinguishing TCR V-J signatures, a discovery cohort of about 95 patients was used, comprising 40 to 45 with Graves' ophthalmopathy and some 60 with stable Graves' hyperthyroidism. According to the paper, TCR Vbeta CDR3 sequencing was carried out on 135 peripheral blood samples, which came from under 50 ophthalmopathy, under 80 hyperthyroidism and roughly 17 progressor patients. Once sampling was done, hyperthyroidism patients were given methimazole at a starting dose of 30 mg daily, whereas ophthalmopathy patients were given high-dose intravenous methylprednisolone. The study also compared thyroid tissue and blood T-cell repertoires from more than five Graves' hyperthyroidism patients. Whether ophthalmopathy could be predicted prospectively was tested in an independent validation cohort made up of 18 to 20 hyperthyroidism patients plus 17 patients who later progressed to ophthalmopathy.

The research as a whole found: During validation, the model predicted progression to ophthalmopathy a median of approximately six months ahead of onset, with more than 55% sensitivity and almost 75% specificity. Most expanded thyroid clonotypes (frequency above 0.001) were also detected in blood, a finding suggesting that blood repertoires may reflect thyroid immune responses. A 13 V-J signature model separated ophthalmopathy from stable hyperthyroidism, with approximately 86% sensitivity and about 81% specificity in cross-validation and 80%/75% in testing. No statistical method was used to set the sample size in advance, and investigators knew the group allocation.

Graves' hyperthyroidism was defined as stable when no progression to ophthalmopathy occurred over 18 months of follow-up. Hyperthyroidism patients were newly diagnosed, had a disease duration of under 2 months, and were aged 18 to 65 years. Exclusion was applied to patients with uncontrolled infections, other autoimmune diseases, pregnancy or lactation. Diagnoses were based on clinical symptoms, serum thyroxine and TRAb, thyroid ultrasound and orbital computed tomography. PBMCs were isolated from about 9 ml of fresh peripheral blood by Ficoll-Paque density gradient centrifugation. Trizol reagent was used to extract total RNA, and RNA quality was then checked on an Agilent 2100 Bioanalyzer. The TCR beta CDR3 regions were amplified from RNA transcripts. For the first round of RT-PCR on the TCR CDR3, the HTBI primer set was used together with the Qiagen OneStep RT-PCR kit. A second multiplex PCR round built the libraries, followed by size selection and purification. Paired-end sequencing of the libraries was performed with 100 bp reads on an Illumina HiSeq2000. The authors' pipeline ran thus. SOAPnuke was used to process the raw data, with reads discarded if the reads contained adapters or uncalled bases, had a mean Phred below 15, or lacked an exact constant-primer or identifier match. High-quality paired reads were merged with COPE v1.2.5, and unique nucleotide sequences were defined as clonotypes. Clonotypes were aligned to IMGT TRBV, TRBD and TRBJ reference segments using MiTCR v1.1. Only V-J combinations with frequency above 0.0001, covering approximately 99% of repertoires, were analysed. A TCS score was defined as the ratio of F50 (clonal expansion) to E x V (chaos), with BLOSUM62-based TCRdist applied between CDR3 peptides within each V-J. Welch's t-statistics and random forest reduced roughly 530 V-J features to 13, which were used in a naive Bayes classifier (R e1071). The public reads were quality trimmed at Q25 with fastp and then assembled into clones with MiXCR by TCRdb, keeping productive beta chains. Each record represents a unique CDR3 protein, reported with the most common genes and DNA among its rows. The authors' filters were not applied to this entry. The sample table holds about 740,000 distinct CDR3 sequences, of which 13% to 15% were seen once. The ten largest clones capture 10% of the sample.

CDR1 is given as LGHNA and CDR2 as YSLEER, both from the germline V gene. Here V drops 0 bases and J drops 4 bases, and the junction holds 7 bases not matched to any gene. The CDR3 spans 16 residues, from the cysteine through the phenylalanine. Just CDR3 DNA is preserved here, 48 bases in frame from base 1. This clonotype was sampled from a woman aged 18-29 years with Graves' hyperthyroidism. The chain is assembled from TRBV4-3 and TRBJ1-2, with 8 junctional bases fitting TRBD1. Sequencing was performed on blood. CDR3 reads: CASSQDTQGAIYGYTF. The nucleotide sequence reads as follows: TGCGCCAGCAGCCAAGATACCCAGGGGGCTATCTATGGCTACACCTTC.